Listed below are T cell receptor beta chains from one sample, sequenced in a study of response to subunit inactivated influenza vaccine. TCRdb fed the RT-PCR reads into MiXCR, producing one record per CDR3 protein. The sample shows fewer than 650,000 distinct CDR3 sequences, roughly 13% of them seen only once. The source material was PBMCs from blood, sampled about 40 days after vaccination. These receptors all come from a man between 50 and 59 years old who received an inactivated influenza vaccine. The CDR3 runs from the conserved cysteine through the conserved F or W. D genes are given only for firm matches. The size field is filled for only some rows; it gives once, few, many or a size class.

v_gene: TRBV6-2/TRBV6-3
abundance: -
j_gene: TRBJ1-2
d_gene: -
CDR3aa: CASRIGQGVNGYTF
CDR3nt: TGTGCCAGCAGGATCGGGCAGGGAGTTAATGGCTACACCTTC

v_gene: TRBV28
abundance: few
j_gene: TRBJ2-1
d_gene: TRBD2
CDR3aa: CASSFSGFSSYNEQFF
CDR3nt: TGTGCCAGCAGTTTTAGCGGGTTTAGCTCCTACAATGAGCAGTTCTTC

v_gene: TRBV5-1
abundance: -
j_gene: TRBJ2-1
d_gene: TRBD1
CDR3aa: CASSIGTGTYNEQFF
CDR3nt: TGCGCCAGCAGCATAGGGACAGGGACCTACAATGAGCAGTTCTTC

v_gene: TRBV6-1
abundance: few
j_gene: TRBJ2-7
d_gene: TRBD1
CDR3aa: CASGWDRSSYEQYF
CDR3nt: TGTGCCAGCGGATGGGACAGAAGCTCCTACGAGCAGTACTTC

v_gene: TRBV7-9
abundance: few
j_gene: TRBJ1-2
d_gene: -
CDR3aa: CASSLDSDTPSYGYTF
CDR3nt: TGTGCCAGCAGCTTAGACTCGGACACCCCTAGCTATGGCTACACCTTC

v_gene: TRBV12-3/TRBV12-4
abundance: few
j_gene: TRBJ1-2
d_gene: -
CDR3aa: CASRSAAGDYGYTF
CDR3nt: TGTGCCAGCAGATCAGCTGCCGGGGACTATGGCTACACCTTC

v_gene: TRBV7-2
abundance: few
j_gene: TRBJ2-3
d_gene: -
CDR3aa: CASSFVGSTDTQYF
CDR3nt: TGTGCCAGCAGCTTTGTAGGGAGCACAGATACGCAGTATTTT

v_gene: TRBV4-2
abundance: few
j_gene: TRBJ2-7
d_gene: -
CDR3aa: CASSQVGQDPYEQYF
CDR3nt: TGTGCCAGCAGCCAAGTTGGCCAGGACCCCTACGAGCAGTACTTC

v_gene: TRBV4-3
abundance: few
j_gene: TRBJ1-3
d_gene: -
CDR3aa: CASSQDNVRGMSGNTIYF
CDR3nt: TGCGCCAGCAGCCAAGATAATGTAAGAGGCATGTCAGGAAACACCATATATTTT

v_gene: TRBV3-1
abundance: -
j_gene: TRBJ2-1
d_gene: -
CDR3aa: CASSRSSGIHNEQFF
CDR3nt: TGTGCCAGCAGCCGGTCCTCCGGTATCCACAATGAGCAGTTCTTC

v_gene: TRBV7-9
abundance: -
j_gene: TRBJ2-3
d_gene: -
CDR3aa: CASSFEGGRTDTQYF
CDR3nt: TGTGCCAGCAGCTTTGAGGGAGGTCGCACAGATACGCAGTATTTT